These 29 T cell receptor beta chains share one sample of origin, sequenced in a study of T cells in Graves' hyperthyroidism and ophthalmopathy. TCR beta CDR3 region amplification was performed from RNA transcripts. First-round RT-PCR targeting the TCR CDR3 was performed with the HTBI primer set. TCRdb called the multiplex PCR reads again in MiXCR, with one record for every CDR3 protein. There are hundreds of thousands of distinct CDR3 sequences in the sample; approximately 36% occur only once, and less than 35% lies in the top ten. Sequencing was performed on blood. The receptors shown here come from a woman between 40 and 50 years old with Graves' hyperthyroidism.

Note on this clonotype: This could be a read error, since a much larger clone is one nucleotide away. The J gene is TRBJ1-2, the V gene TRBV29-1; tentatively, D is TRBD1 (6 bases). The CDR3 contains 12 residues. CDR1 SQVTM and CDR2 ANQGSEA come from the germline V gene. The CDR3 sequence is CSVLTGRYGYAF. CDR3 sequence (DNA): TGCAGCGTGCTCACAGGGCGCTATGGCTACGCCTTC. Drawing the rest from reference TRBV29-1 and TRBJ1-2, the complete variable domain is SAVISQKPSRDICQRGTSLTIQCQVDSQVTMMFWYRQQPGQSLTLIATANQGSEATYESGFVIDKFPISRPNLTFSTLTVSNMSPEDSSIYLCSVLTGRYGYAFGSGTRLTVV.

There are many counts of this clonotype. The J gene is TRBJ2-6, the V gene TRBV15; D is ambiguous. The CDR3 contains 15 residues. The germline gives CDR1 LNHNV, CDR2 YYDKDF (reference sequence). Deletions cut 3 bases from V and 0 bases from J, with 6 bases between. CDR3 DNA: TGTGCCACCAGCAGGGTCCTCTCTGGGGCCAACGTCCTGACTTTC. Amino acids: CATSRVLSGANVLTF.

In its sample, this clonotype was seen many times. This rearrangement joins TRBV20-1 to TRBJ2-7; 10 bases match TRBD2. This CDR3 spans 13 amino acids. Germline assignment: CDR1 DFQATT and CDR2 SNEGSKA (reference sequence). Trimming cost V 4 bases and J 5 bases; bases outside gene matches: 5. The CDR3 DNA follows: TGCAGTGCTACAAAGGGACTAGCGAACGAGCAGTACTTC. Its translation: CSATKGLANEQYF.

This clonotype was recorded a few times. The CDR3 reads CASRLTGSSLTEAFF. DNA of the CDR3: TGTGCCAGCAGATTGACAGGGTCGTCACTCACTGAAGCTTTCTTT. The chain couples TRBV27 to TRBJ1-1; 7 bases are shared with TRBD1. Germline V lookup: CDR1 MNHEY, CDR2 SMNVEV (reference sequence). The CDR3 runs to 15 residues. V lost 6 bases and J lost 4; bases outside the gene matches: 11.

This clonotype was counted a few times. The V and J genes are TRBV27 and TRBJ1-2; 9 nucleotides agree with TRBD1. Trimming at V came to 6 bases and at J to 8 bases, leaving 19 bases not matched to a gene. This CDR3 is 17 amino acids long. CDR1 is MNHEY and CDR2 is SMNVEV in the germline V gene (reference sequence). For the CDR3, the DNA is TGTGCCAGCAGCTCTCGACTCACAGGGGGCAGGGGGGACGGCTACACCTTC. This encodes CASSSRLTGGRGDGYTF.

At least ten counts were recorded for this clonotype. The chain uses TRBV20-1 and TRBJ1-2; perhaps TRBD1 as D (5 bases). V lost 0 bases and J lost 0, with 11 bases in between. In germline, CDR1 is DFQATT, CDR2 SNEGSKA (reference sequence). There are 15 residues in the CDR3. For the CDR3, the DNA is TGCAGTGCTAGAGACGGGGGGGGAGCTAACTATGGCTACACCTTC. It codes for CSARDGGGANYGYTF.

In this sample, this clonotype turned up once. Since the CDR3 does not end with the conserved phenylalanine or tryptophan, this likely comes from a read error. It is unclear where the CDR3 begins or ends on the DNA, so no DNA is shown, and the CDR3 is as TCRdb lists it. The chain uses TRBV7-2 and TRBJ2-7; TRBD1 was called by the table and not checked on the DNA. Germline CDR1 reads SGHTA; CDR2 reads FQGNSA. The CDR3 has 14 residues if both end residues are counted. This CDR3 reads CAGSLVSADYPKYL.

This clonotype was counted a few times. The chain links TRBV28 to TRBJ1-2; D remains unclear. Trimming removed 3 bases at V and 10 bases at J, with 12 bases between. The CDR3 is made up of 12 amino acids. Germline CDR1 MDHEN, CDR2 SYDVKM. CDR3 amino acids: CASSLSSLHYTF. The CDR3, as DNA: TGTGCCAGCAGTTTGAGTTCTCTCCACTACACCTTC.

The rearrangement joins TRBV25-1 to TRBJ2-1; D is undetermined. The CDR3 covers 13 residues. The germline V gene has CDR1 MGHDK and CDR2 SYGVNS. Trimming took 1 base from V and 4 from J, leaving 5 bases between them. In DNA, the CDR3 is TGTGCCAGCAGTGAATTTCAGTACAATGAGCAGTTCTTC. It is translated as CASSEFQYNEQFF.

The CDR3 coding sequence is TGCAGTGCTAGCCCCGGCGGGAGCTTGCGGGAGACCCAGTACTTC. Translating it yields CSASPGGSLRETQYF. V gene TRBV20-1 combines with J gene TRBJ2-5; 7 bases are shared with TRBD2. With V trimmed by 3 bases and J by 5 bases, 12 bases remained unmatched. CDR3 length equals 15 residues. The germline V gene has CDR1 DFQATT and CDR2 SNEGSKA (reference sequence).

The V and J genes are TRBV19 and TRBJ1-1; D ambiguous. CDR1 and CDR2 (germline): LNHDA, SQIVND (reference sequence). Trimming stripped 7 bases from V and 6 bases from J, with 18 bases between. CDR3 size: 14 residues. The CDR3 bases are TGTGCCAGTATGGGTGAATTCATATCTTCTGAAGCTTTCTTT. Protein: CASMGEFISSEAFF.

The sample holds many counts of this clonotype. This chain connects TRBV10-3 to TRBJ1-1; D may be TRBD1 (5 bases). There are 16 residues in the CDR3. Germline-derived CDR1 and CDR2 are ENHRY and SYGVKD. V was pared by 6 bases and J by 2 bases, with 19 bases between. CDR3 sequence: CAIRQGLTSRNTEAFF. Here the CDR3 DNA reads TGTGCCATCAGGCAGGGACTAACTTCCCGTAACACTGAAGCTTTCTTT.

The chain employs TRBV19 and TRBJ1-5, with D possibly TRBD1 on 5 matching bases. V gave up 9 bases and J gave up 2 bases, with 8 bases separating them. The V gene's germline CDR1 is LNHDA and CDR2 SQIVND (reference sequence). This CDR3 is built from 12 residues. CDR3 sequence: CASGAGNQPQHF. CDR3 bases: TGTGCCAGCGGGGCGGGCAATCAGCCCCAGCATTTT.

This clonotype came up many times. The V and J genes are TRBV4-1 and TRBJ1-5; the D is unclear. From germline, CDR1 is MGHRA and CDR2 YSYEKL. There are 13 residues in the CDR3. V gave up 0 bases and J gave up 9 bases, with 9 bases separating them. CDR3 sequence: CASSQEQRGPQHF. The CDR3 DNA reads TGCGCCAGCAGCCAAGAACAGAGAGGGCCCCAGCATTTT.

The CDR3 DNA reads TGTGCCAGCAGTTTATTGTCCCAGGGGGTCGGCGAGCAGTACTTC. Its protein is CASSLLSQGVGEQYF. This chain joins TRBV6-2 or TRBV6-3 and TRBJ2-7; the match to TRBD1 covers 7 bases. The germline V gene encodes CDR1 MNHEY and CDR2 SVGEGT. J lost 6 bases, V lost 4 bases, and 12 bases had no gene match. The length of the CDR3 is 15 residues.

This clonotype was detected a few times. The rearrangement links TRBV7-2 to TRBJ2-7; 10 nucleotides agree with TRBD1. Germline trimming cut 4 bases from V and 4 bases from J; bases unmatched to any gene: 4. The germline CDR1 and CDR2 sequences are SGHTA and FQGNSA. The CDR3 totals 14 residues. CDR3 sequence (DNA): TGTGCCAGCAGCTCACGACAGGGGGCTTACGAGCAGTACTTC. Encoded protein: CASSSRQGAYEQYF.

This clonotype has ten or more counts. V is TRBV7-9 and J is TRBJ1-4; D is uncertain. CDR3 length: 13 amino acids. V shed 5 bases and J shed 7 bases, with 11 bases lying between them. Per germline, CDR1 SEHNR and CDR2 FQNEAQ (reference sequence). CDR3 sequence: CASSAGWSEKLFF. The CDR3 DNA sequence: TGTGCCAGCAGCGCGGGCTGGAGTGAAAAACTGTTTTTT.

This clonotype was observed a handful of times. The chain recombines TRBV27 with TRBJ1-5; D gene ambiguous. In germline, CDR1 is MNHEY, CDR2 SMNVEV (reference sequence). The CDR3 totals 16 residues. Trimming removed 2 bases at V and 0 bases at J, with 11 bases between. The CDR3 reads CASSLKPGYSNQPQHF. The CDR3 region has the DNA TGTGCCAGCAGTTTAAAGCCGGGGTATAGCAATCAGCCCCAGCATTTT.

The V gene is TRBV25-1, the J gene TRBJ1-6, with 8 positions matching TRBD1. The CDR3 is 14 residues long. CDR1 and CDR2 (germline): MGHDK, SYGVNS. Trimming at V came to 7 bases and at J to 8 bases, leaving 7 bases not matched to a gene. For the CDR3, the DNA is TGTGCCAGCACCCTGACAGGGGCTGATTCACCCCTCCACTTT. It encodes CASTLTGADSPLHF.

The CDR3 region is CASSKPGQGGGNTIYF. DNA of the CDR3: TGTGCCAGTAGTAAGCCGGGACAGGGAGGTGGAAACACCATATATTTT. The chain has TRBV19 and TRBJ1-3; TRBD1 matches at 9 bases. After removal of 4 bases from V and 3 bases from J, the junction contained 7 bases not matched to a gene. Germline V lookup: CDR1 LNHDA, CDR2 SQIVND (reference sequence). The CDR3 contains 16 residues.

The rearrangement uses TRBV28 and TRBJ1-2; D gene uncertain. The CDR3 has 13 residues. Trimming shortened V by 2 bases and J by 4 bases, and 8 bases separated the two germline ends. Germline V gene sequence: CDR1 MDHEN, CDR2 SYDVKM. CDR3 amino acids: CASSLRAVYGYTF. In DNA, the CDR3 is TGTGCCAGCAGTTTAAGGGCAGTCTATGGCTACACCTTC.

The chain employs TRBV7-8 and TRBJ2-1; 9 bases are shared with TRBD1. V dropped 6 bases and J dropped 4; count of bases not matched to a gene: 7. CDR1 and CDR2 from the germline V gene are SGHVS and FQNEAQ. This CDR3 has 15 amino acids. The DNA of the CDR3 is TGTGCCAGCAGTCCCGTGGACAGGGGATACAATGAGCAGTTCTTC. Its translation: CASSPVDRGYNEQFF.

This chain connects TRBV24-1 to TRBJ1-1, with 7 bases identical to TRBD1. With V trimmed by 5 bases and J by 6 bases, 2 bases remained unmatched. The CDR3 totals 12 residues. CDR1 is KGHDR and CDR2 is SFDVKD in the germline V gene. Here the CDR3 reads CATSAGQAEAFF. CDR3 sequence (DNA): TGTGCCACCAGTGCCGGACAGGCTGAAGCTTTCTTT.

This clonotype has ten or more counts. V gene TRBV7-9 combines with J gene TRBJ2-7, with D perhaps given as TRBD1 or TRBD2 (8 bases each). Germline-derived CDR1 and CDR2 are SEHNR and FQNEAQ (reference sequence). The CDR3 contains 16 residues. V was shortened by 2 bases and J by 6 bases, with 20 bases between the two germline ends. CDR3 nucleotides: TGTGCCAGCAGCTTACGACAGGGGCCCGGGAGGGGCGAGCAGTACTTC. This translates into CASSLRQGPGRGEQYF.

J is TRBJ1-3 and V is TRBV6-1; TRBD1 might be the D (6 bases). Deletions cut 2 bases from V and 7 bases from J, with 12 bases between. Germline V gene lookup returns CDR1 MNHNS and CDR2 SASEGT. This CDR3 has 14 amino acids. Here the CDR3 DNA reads TGTGCCAGCAGTGAAAAACAGGGTAGGAACACCATATATTTT. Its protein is CASSEKQGRNTIYF.

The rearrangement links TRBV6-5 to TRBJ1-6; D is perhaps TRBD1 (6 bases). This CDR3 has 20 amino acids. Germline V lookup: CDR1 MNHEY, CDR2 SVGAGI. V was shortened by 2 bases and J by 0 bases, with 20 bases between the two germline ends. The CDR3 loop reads CASSYSPGQPISSYNSPLHF. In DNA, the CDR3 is TGTGCCAGCAGTTACAGCCCCGGACAGCCCATTAGCTCCTATAATTCACCCCTCCACTTT.

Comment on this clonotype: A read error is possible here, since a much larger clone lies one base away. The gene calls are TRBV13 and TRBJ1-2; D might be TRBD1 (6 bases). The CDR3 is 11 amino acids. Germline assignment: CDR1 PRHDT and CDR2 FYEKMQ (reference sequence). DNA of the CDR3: TGTGCCAGTCCGGAGGGGGATGGCTACGCCTTC. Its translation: CASPEGDGYAF. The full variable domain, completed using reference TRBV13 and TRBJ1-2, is AAGVIQSPRHLIKEKRETATLKCYPIPRHDTVYWYQQGPGQDPQFLISFYEKMQSDKGSIPDRFSAQQFSDYHSELNMSSLELGDSALYFCASPEGDGYAFGSGTRLTVV.

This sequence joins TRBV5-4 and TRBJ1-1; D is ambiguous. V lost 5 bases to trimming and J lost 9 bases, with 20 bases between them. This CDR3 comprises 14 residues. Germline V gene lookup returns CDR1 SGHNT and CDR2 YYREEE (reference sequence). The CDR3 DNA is TGTGCCAGCAGTTCGGGCGCGGAGAGACGACAAGCTTTCTTT. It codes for CASSSGAERRQAFF.

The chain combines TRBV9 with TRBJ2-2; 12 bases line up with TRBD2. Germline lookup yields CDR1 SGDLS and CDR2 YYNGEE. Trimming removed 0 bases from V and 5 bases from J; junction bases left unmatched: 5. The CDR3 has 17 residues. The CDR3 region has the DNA TGTGCCAGCAGCGTAGGGTATGGGACTAGCGGGACCGGGGAGCTGTTTTTT. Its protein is CASSVGYGTSGTGELFF.